The sequence of this TCR beta chain was determined in a study of cytomegalovirus exposure and HLA in healthy donors. V lost 6 bases, J lost 0 bases, and 10 bases lay in between. Germline CDR1 is SGHDT and CDR2 is YYEEEE. The CDR3 has 14 residues. Researchers ran the PCR with 60 Vbeta and 13 Jbeta primers. Libraries were prepared by immunoSEQ multiplex PCR; TCRdb keeps only in-frame clonotypes and omits some of them. The sample lists 100,000 to 120,000 clones; around 73% were seen once. The J gene is TRBJ1-5, the V gene TRBV5-6, with D tentatively TRBD1 (5 bases). What was sequenced was PBMCs. This TCR came from a woman under 40 in good health and CMV-seropositive. CDR3 sequence reads: CASTVGGSNQPQHF. CDR3 DNA: TGTGCCAGCACCGTCGGGGGTAGCAATCAGCCCCAGCATTTT.